Below, 32 T cell receptor beta chains from the same sample are listed, as sequenced in a study of blood T cells in healthy people across ages. With a J-beta primer mix and a sample-barcoded 5' primer, a second PCR ran roughly 6 to 11 cycles. Each CDR3 protein is one row after TCRdb ran MiXCR on the 5' RACE reads. There are around 2 million distinct CDR3 sequences in the sample; about two fifths occur only once, and 20% to 25% lies in the top ten. The source material was blood. The receptors come from a human donor in good health.

In DNA, the CDR3 is TGTGCCAGCAGCTTAGTGAGGGACGTCATCGAGCAGTACTTC. Its translation: CASSLVRDVIEQYF. The chain has TRBV7-8 and TRBJ2-7; either TRBD1 or TRBD2 may fit D (5 bases each). CDR3 length: 14 amino acids. Trimming removed 1 base at V and 6 bases at J, with 13 bases between. Germline loops: CDR1 SGHVS, CDR2 FQNEAQ.

The rearrangement uses TRBV4-1 and TRBJ2-5; D is ambiguous. This CDR3 region has 15 residues. With 1 base removed from V and 2 bases from J, the gap between germline ends came to 11 bases. CDR1 and CDR2 from the germline V gene are MGHRA and YSYEKL. CDR3 loop: CASSQAFSQQETQYF. CDR3 in DNA: TGCGCCAGCAGCCAAGCGTTCTCGCAGCAAGAGACCCAGTACTTC.

The V gene is TRBV4-3, the J gene TRBJ1-2; D unclear. Deletions cut 1 base from V and 5 bases from J, with 5 bases between. Germline V lookup: CDR1 LGHNA, CDR2 YSLEER. The CDR3 runs 12 residues. The CDR3 sequence is CASSQAAYGYTF. The CDR3 region has the DNA TGCGCCAGCAGCCAAGCAGCGTATGGCTACACCTTC.

This clonotype is a singleton in its sample. The chain couples TRBV19 to TRBJ2-1; D possibly corresponds to TRBD2 (5 bases). The ends were cut back, 5 bases at V and 0 bases at J, with 20 bases in the middle. The CDR3 runs 18 residues. The germline CDR1 and CDR2 sequences are LNHDA and SQIVND (reference sequence). This chain's CDR3 is CASSQPTTGGPSYNEQFF. The CDR3 nucleotides are TGTGCCAGTAGTCAACCGACCACTGGCGGGCCCTCCTACAATGAGCAGTTCTTC.

The rearrangement joins TRBV5-4 to TRBJ2-2, with D tentatively TRBD1 or TRBD2 (5 bases each). Trimming pared 3 bases from V and 6 bases from J, leaving 24 bases between. CDR3 length: 18 residues. Germline values: CDR1 SGHNT, CDR2 YYREEE (reference sequence). CDR3 sequence (DNA): TGTGCCAGCAGCTCCCGACCCCGGGACGCCGGGGCCCCCGGGGAGCTGTTTTTT. Its protein product is CASSSRPRDAGAPGELFF.

This clonotype was seen a handful of times. V and J are TRBV7-9 and TRBJ2-5; D is ambiguous. The CDR3 has 14 residues. The germline CDR1 and CDR2 sequences are SEHNR and FQNEAQ (reference sequence). V was pared by 2 bases and J by 5 bases, with 12 bases between. As DNA, the CDR3 is TGTGCCAGCAGCTTAATAGGGTTTGTGGAGACCCAGTACTTC. It translates to CASSLIGFVETQYF.

The CDR3 region is CSARVFRDRAPYEQYF. CDR3 sequence (DNA): TGCAGTGCTAGAGTGTTTAGGGACAGGGCCCCCTACGAGCAGTACTTC. The chain employs TRBV20-1 and TRBJ2-7, with 9 bases that match TRBD1. This CDR3 comprises 16 residues. The V segment lost 1 base and the J segment 2 bases; nucleotides outside the gene matches: 9. Germline CDR1 reads DFQATT; CDR2 reads SNEGSKA (reference sequence).

V usage is TRBV9 and J usage is TRBJ1-6, with 7 bases identical to TRBD1. In germline, CDR1 is SGDLS, CDR2 YYNGEE. CDR3 length equals 15 residues. Trimming took 3 bases from V and 8 from J; bases not matched to a gene: 8. CDR3 coding DNA: TGTGCCAGCAGCGCCTCTATAACAGGGGATTCACCCCTCCACTTT. This sequence encodes CASSASITGDSPLHF.

The rearrangement uses TRBV7-3 and TRBJ1-2, with D tentatively TRBD1 (5 bases). Looked up from germline, CDR1 is SGHTA and CDR2 is FQGTGA. V lost 4 bases and J lost 8, with 14 bases in between. The CDR3 is 13 residues long. This chain's CDR3 is CASSSSIEGGYTF. The CDR3 coding sequence is TGTGCCAGCAGCTCCTCGATAGAGGGGGGCTACACCTTC.

V and J are TRBV12-3 or TRBV12-4 and TRBJ2-7; D is perhaps TRBD1 or TRBD2 (5 bases each). The CDR3 has 16 amino acids. V was cut by 5 bases and J by 9 bases, with 26 bases left in between. In nucleotides, the CDR3 is TGTGCCAGCAGTATAATACTACAAACGGGACCCAGGCGGCAGTACTTC. It encodes CASSIILQTGPRRQYF.

The rearrangement links TRBV24-1 to TRBJ2-3; D possibly corresponds to TRBD2 (7 bases). The CDR3 runs 13 residues. Germline values: CDR1 KGHDR, CDR2 SFDVKD. V dropped 9 bases and J dropped 6 bases, with 15 bases sitting between them. The chain's CDR3 is CATGGGYGDTQYF. The CDR3, as DNA: TGTGCCACCGGCGGGGGCTACGGGGATACGCAGTATTTT.

The chain combines TRBV20-1 with TRBJ1-5; D perhaps matches TRBD1 (6 bases). The ends were cut back, 3 bases at V and 0 bases at J, with 15 bases in the middle. Per the germline V gene, CDR1 is DFQATT and CDR2 is SNEGSKA (reference sequence). This CDR3 has 16 amino acids. CDR3: CSASSGQAYSNQPQHF. CDR3 DNA: TGCAGTGCTAGTTCGGGACAAGCGTATAGCAATCAGCCCCAGCATTTT.

The V gene is TRBV5-5, the J gene TRBJ2-5; weak D call: TRBD1 (5 bases). Matching the DNA end better, TRBJ2-7 makes the J call doubtful. Germline V gene sequence: CDR1 SGHKS, CDR2 YYEKEE (reference sequence). The length of the CDR3 is 13 residues. DNA of the CDR3: TGTGCCAGCAGCACAAGACAGCTCTACGAGCAGTACTTC. This encodes CASSTRQLYEQYF.

The genes are TRBV12-3 or TRBV12-4 and TRBJ2-1; D unclear. Trimming cost V 3 bases and J 1 base, with 13 bases left between them. CDR3 size: 16 residues. The CDR3 coding sequence is TGTGCCAGCAGTTTTAGCCCTAGTAGGTCCTACAATGAGCAGTTCTTC. Its translation is CASSFSPSRSYNEQFF.

This clonotype has at least ten counts. Here the CDR3 reads CASGIAGLETQYF. For the CDR3, the DNA is TGTGCCAGCGGAATCGCGGGTTTGGAGACCCAGTACTTC. The chain uses TRBV12-3 or TRBV12-4 and TRBJ2-5, with D perhaps TRBD2 (5 bases). This CDR3 has 13 residues. V lost 8 bases to trimming and J lost 5 bases, with 15 bases between them.

The chain uses TRBV30 and TRBJ1-1, with no clear D. The CDR3 totals 11 residues. CDR1 is GTSNPN, CDR2 SVGIG, per germline (reference sequence). Trimming left V 3 bases short and J 0 bases short, with 2 bases between. CDR3 coding DNA: TGTGCCTGGAGACTGAACACTGAAGCTTTCTTT. It encodes CAWRLNTEAFF.

This clonotype was counted only a few times. The chain recombines TRBV7-2 with TRBJ2-7; 8 bases align to TRBD2. There are 15 residues in the CDR3. Per the germline V gene, CDR1 is SGHTA and CDR2 is FQGNSA. V was pared by 6 bases and J by 6 bases, with 13 bases of the junction left unmatched. CDR3 bases: TGTGCCAGCAGTCCCACTAGCGGCTGGCGGAGCGAGCAGTACTTC. Its protein is CASSPTSGWRSEQYF.

A few counts support this clonotype. This chain links TRBV5-5 with TRBJ2-7, with D tentatively TRBD1 or TRBD2 (5 bases each). V lost 4 bases, J lost 4 bases, and 15 bases lay in between. CDR3 length: 14 residues. Looked up from germline, CDR1 is SGHKS and CDR2 is YYEKEE (reference sequence). The CDR3 loop is CASSAGDGRYEQYF. The CDR3 coding sequence is TGTGCCAGCAGCGCCGGGGACGGAAGATACGAGCAGTACTTC.

The CDR3 loop reads CASSSIAGGFSTGELFF. DNA of the CDR3: TGTGCCAGCAGCTCTATAGCGGGGGGTTTTAGCACCGGGGAGCTGTTTTTT. This chain uses TRBV7-2 with TRBJ2-2, with TRBD2 matching 10 bases. The CDR3 covers 17 residues. Germline V lookup: CDR1 SGHTA, CDR2 FQGNSA. V was clipped by 4 bases and J by 4 bases; unmatched bases: 9.

The chain couples TRBV5-1 to TRBJ2-4, with 7 bases identical to TRBD1. Germline CDR1 and CDR2: SGHRS and YFSETQ. The CDR3 loop spans 15 amino acids. The ends lost 4 bases at V and 6 bases at J; junction bases unmatched: 10. The CDR3 nucleotides are TGCGCCAGCAGCGCTGCGCTAACAGGGGCAAACATTCAGTACTTC. This sequence encodes CASSAALTGANIQYF. Drawing the rest from reference TRBV5-1 and TRBJ2-4, the complete variable domain is KAGVTQTPRYLIKTRGQQVTLSCSPISGHRSVSWYQQTPGQGLQFLFEYFSETQRNKGNFPGRFSGRQFSNSRSEMNVSTLELGDSALYLCASSAALTGANIQYFGAGTRLSVL.

The J gene is TRBJ2-5, the V gene TRBV4-3, with TRBD1 identical over 7 bases. Trimming cost V 4 bases and J 4 bases; bases outside gene matches: 9. The CDR3 length is 15 residues. Germline-derived CDR1 and CDR2 are LGHNA and YSLEER. The DNA of the CDR3 is TGCGCCAGCAGCCGATCTCTTCACAGGGGAGAGACCCAGTACTTC. Translated, it gives CASSRSLHRGETQYF.

V and J are TRBV4-1 and TRBJ1-2; D uncertain. The germline V and J ends were trimmed by 0 bases and 9 bases, with 17 bases remaining between them. The CDR3 runs 15 residues. Germline V lookup: CDR1 MGHRA, CDR2 YSYEKL. In DNA form, the CDR3 reads TGCGCCAGCAGCCAAGAAGACACCACTGTCCCCAGCTACACCTTC. Translated: CASSQEDTTVPSYTF.

V usage is TRBV4-2 and J usage is TRBJ2-1, with TRBD2 matching 9 bases. CDR1 and CDR2 from the germline V gene are LGHNA and YNFKEQ. Unmatched junction bases numbered 9, after V lost 4 bases and J lost 5 bases. The CDR3 extends over 16 amino acids. Written as DNA, the CDR3 is TGTGCCAGCAGCCCTATCAGCGGGGGGAAGGACAATGAGCAGTTCTTC. This sequence encodes CASSPISGGKDNEQFF.

The V call is TRBV24-1, the J call TRBJ2-3; TRBD1 might be the D (6 bases). From germline, CDR1 is KGHDR and CDR2 SFDVKD. The CDR3 runs 18 residues. V lost 3 bases and J 2 bases, leaving 20 bases between the germline ends. This CDR3 is CATSDLTTSDSYTDTQYF. CDR3 in DNA: TGTGCCACCAGTGATCTGACCACTTCGGACAGCTACACAGATACGCAGTATTTT.

This clonotype was observed a handful of times. Sequence at one end of the junction differs from germline and may be a read error. The chain uses TRBV10-3 and TRBJ1-2; D remains unclear. Germline V gene lookup returns CDR1 ENHRY and CDR2 SYGVKD. This CDR3 contains 19 residues. The CDR3 here is CVISDFGVSPPKFNYGYTF. The CDR3 DNA is TGTGTCATCAGTGATTTTGGGGTATCTCCCCCGAAATTTAACTATGGCTACACCTTC.

This chain links TRBV7-3 with TRBJ1-2; TRBD1 might be the D (6 bases). The V and J ends lost 4 bases and 8 bases respectively, with 14 bases between them. Germline CDR1 SGHTA, CDR2 FQGTGA. The CDR3 has 13 residues. CDR3 sequence reads: CASSSSYGGGYTF. The CDR3 nucleotides read TGTGCCAGCAGCTCCTCCTATGGGGGCGGCTACACCTTC.

Many counts were recorded for this clonotype. The chain combines TRBV20-1 with TRBJ2-7; 7 nucleotides align to TRBD1. The CDR3 covers 13 residues. J was trimmed by 2 bases and V by 1 base; bases with no gene match: 2. The V gene's germline CDR1 is DFQATT and CDR2 SNEGSKA (reference sequence). The CDR3 nucleotides read TGCAGTGCTAGAGGGACAGGAACCTACGAGCAGTACTTC. Translation gives CSARGTGTYEQYF.

This chain uses TRBV29-1 with TRBJ1-1, with D possibly matching TRBD1 (6 bases). V lost 7 bases and J lost 0, with 12 bases in between. The germline CDR1 and CDR2 sequences are SQVTM and ANQGSEA. This CDR3 contains 13 residues. CDR3 amino acids: CSGYRAMNTEAFF. The CDR3 DNA sequence: TGCAGCGGTTACAGGGCCATGAACACTGAAGCTTTCTTT.

This chain uses TRBV7-2 with TRBJ2-1, with D possibly TRBD2 on 6 matching bases. The CDR3 has 14 residues. V was shortened by 5 bases and J by 6 bases, with 14 bases between the two germline ends. From germline, CDR1 is SGHTA and CDR2 FQGNSA. The CDR3 sequence: CASSRLAIVNEQFF. CDR3 in DNA: TGTGCCAGCAGCAGGCTAGCGATAGTCAATGAGCAGTTCTTC. Full variable domain (outside the CDR3, taken from reference TRBV7-2 and TRBJ2-1): GAGVSQSPSNKVTEKGKDVELRCDPISGHTALYWYRQSLGQGLEFLIYFQGNSAPDKSGLPSDRFSAERTGGSVSTLTIQRTQQEDSAVYLCASSRLAIVNEQFFGPGTRLTVL.

This clonotype has a count of ten or more. This chain uses TRBV6-2 or TRBV6-3 with TRBJ2-5, with TRBD1 as a possible D gene (6 bases). CDR1 is MNHEY, CDR2 SVGEGT, per germline. This CDR3 is 14 amino acids long. The V end was cut by 2 bases, the J end by 1 base, with 8 bases between. The CDR3 here is CASSYRDIQETQYF. CDR3 coding DNA: TGTGCCAGCAGTTACCGGGACATCCAAGAGACCCAGTACTTC.

This chain uses TRBV7-9 with TRBJ2-7, with TRBD1 matching 8 bases. V was clipped by 4 bases and J by 5 bases; unmatched bases: 22. Germline V gene sequence: CDR1 SEHNR, CDR2 FQNEAQ (reference sequence). This CDR3 is 19 amino acids long. The CDR3 DNA is TGTGCCAGCAGCTGGAGCAAGAGACAGGGGACGAAAGTAGAAGACGAGCAGTACTTC. It translates to CASSWSKRQGTKVEDEQYF.

The CDR3 reads CSATLGGSFYEQYF. For the CDR3, the DNA is TGCAGTGCTACCCTCGGAGGTTCCTTCTACGAGCAGTACTTC. V gene TRBV20-1 combines with J gene TRBJ2-7; tentatively, D is TRBD2 (5 bases). Germline V gene sequence: CDR1 DFQATT, CDR2 SNEGSKA (reference sequence). The CDR3 covers 14 residues. The ends were cut back, 4 bases at V and 3 bases at J, with 16 bases in the middle.